The 10 T cell receptor beta chains below come from one sample, sequenced in a study of T cells in Graves' hyperthyroidism and ophthalmopathy. Regions amplified from RNA transcripts were the TCR beta CDR3 regions. Carried out on the TCR CDR3, a first-round RT-PCR used the HTBI primer set. Each CDR3 protein is one row after TCRdb ran MiXCR on the multiplex PCR reads. The sample records fewer than 650,000 distinct CDR3 sequences, approximately 49% being singletons. What was sequenced was peripheral blood or thyroid tissue (not recorded which). The receptors stem from an adult woman with Graves' disease, either hyperthyroidism or ophthalmopathy (not recorded which).

The CDR3 nucleotides are TGTGCCAGCAGTTTACACAGCACAGATACGCAGTATTTT. Translating it yields CASSLHSTDTQYF. The chain carries TRBV27 and TRBJ2-3; D ambiguous. Deletions cut 2 bases from V and 0 bases from J, with 3 bases between. Per the germline V gene, CDR1 is MNHEY and CDR2 is SMNVEV (reference sequence). The CDR3 contains 13 residues.

J is TRBJ1-2 and V is TRBV25-1; D is ambiguous. CDR1 and CDR2 from the germline V gene are MGHDK and SYGVNS. This CDR3 contains 15 residues. V lost 5 bases to trimming and J lost 5 bases, with 18 bases between them. Here the CDR3 DNA reads TGTGCCAGCAGTTACGGCGGGAAAAGGTGGTATGGCTACACCTTC. It is translated as CASSYGGKRWYGYTF.

This clonotype has at least ten counts. The rearrangement links TRBV20-1 to TRBJ2-5; D is perhaps TRBD2 (5 bases). Between the trimmed V and J ends, which lost 1 base and 5 bases, there was a span of 8 bases. This CDR3 is 12 amino acids long. Per germline, CDR1 DFQATT and CDR2 SNEGSKA (reference sequence). CDR3: CSARVPSETQYF. For the CDR3, the DNA is TGCAGTGCTAGAGTCCCTAGCGAGACCCAGTACTTC.

This clonotype was observed a few times. The chain combines TRBV2 with TRBJ2-7, with 7 bases lining up with TRBD1. CDR1 is SNHLY and CDR2 is FYNNEI in the germline V gene. The junction had 7 bases not matched to a gene; V was cut back by 8 bases and J by 6 bases. CDR3 length: 12 residues. Here the CDR3 reads CASLRTGSEQYF. In DNA, the CDR3 is TGTGCCAGCCTTCGGACAGGCTCCGAGCAGTACTTC.

This clonotype was recorded at least ten times. The rearrangement links TRBV7-2 to TRBJ2-7, with 7 positions matching TRBD2. Germline V gene sequence: CDR1 SGHTA, CDR2 FQGNSA. The ends lost 1 base at V and 2 bases at J; junction bases unmatched: 5. The CDR3 loop spans 15 amino acids. CDR3 sequence: CASSLVGGGPYEQYF. The CDR3 DNA sequence: TGTGCCAGCAGCTTAGTTGGGGGAGGGCCCTACGAGCAGTACTTC.

Ten or more counts support this clonotype. The chain combines TRBV20-1 with TRBJ1-1; perhaps TRBD1 as D (6 bases). V was shortened by 3 bases and J by 3 bases, with 14 bases between the two germline ends. The CDR3 is 14 amino acids. Germline-derived CDR1 and CDR2 are DFQATT and SNEGSKA (reference sequence). CDR3 DNA sequence: TGCAGTGCTAGGTCGGGGGGCTGGCACACTGAAGCTTTCTTT. Its protein product is CSARSGGWHTEAFF.

The gene calls are TRBV2 and TRBJ2-2; the match to TRBD1 covers 9 bases. This CDR3 is built from 12 residues. J was trimmed by 13 bases and V by 6 bases; bases with no gene match: 6. Germline CDR1 is SNHLY and CDR2 is FYNNEI. The CDR3 region is CASRRADRGLFF. For the CDR3, the DNA is TGTGCCAGCAGAAGAGCGGACAGGGGGCTGTTTTTT.

The genes are TRBV20-1 and TRBJ1-2; 7 bases align to TRBD1. CDR3 length: 15 amino acids. After removal of 4 bases from V and 6 bases from J, the junction contained 14 bases not matched to a gene. Per the germline V gene, CDR1 is DFQATT and CDR2 is SNEGSKA (reference sequence). CDR3 nucleotide sequence: TGCAGTGCTACAGGGGGGACTAGCGGGGACGATGGCTACACCTTC. This encodes CSATGGTSGDDGYTF.

The V call is TRBV29-1, the J call TRBJ2-5, with D possibly called TRBD1 or TRBD2 (5 bases each). The CDR3 totals 12 residues. Per germline, CDR1 SQVTM and CDR2 ANQGSEA. The V end was cut by 4 bases, the J end by 5 bases, with 11 bases between. The CDR3: CSVAQGGETQYF. CDR3 coding DNA: TGCAGCGTTGCCCAGGGCGGGGAGACCCAGTACTTC.

The chain is built from TRBV29-1 and TRBJ2-6; D possibly corresponds to TRBD1 (5 bases). Trimming removed 8 bases from V and 4 bases from J, with 9 bases in between. Per the germline V gene, CDR1 is SQVTM and CDR2 is ANQGSEA. The CDR3 runs to 12 residues. The CDR3 DNA follows: TGCAGCATTCGGACAGGGGCCAACGTCCTGACTTTC. Translating it yields CSIRTGANVLTF.